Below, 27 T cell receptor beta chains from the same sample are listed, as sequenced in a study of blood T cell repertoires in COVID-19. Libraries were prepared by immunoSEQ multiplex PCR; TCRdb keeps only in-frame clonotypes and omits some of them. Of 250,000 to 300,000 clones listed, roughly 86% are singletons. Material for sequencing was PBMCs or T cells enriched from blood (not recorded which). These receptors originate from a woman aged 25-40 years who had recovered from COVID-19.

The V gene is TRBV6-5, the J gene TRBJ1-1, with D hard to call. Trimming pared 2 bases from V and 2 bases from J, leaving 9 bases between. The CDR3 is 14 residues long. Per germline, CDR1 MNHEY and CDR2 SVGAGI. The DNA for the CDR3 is TGTGCCAGCAGTTACACGCGAATAAACACTGAAGCTTTCTTT. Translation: CASSYTRINTEAFF.

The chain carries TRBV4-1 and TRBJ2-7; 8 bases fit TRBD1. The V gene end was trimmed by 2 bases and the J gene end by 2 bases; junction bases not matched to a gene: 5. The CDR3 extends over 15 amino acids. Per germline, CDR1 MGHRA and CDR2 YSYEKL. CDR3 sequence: CASSQRTGNAYEQYF. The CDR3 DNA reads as TGCGCCAGCAGCCAACGGACAGGGAACGCCTACGAGCAGTACTTC.

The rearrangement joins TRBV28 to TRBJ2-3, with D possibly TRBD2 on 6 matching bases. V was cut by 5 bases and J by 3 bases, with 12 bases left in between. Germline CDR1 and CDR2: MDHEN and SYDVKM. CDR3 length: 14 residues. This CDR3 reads CASSVGGRTDTQYF. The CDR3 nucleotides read TGTGCCAGCAGTGTCGGGGGTAGAACAGATACGCAGTATTTT.

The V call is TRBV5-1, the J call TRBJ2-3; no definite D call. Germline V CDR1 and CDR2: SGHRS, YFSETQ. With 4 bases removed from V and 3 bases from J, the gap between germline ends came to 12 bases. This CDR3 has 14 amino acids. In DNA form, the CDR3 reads TGCGCCAGCAGCCCACCCTCGAGTACAGATACGCAGTATTTT. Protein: CASSPPSSTDTQYF.

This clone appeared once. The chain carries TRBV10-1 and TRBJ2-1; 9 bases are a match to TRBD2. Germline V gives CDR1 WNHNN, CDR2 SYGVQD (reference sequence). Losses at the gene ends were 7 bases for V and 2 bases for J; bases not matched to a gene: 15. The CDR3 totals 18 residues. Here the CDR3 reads CASTRLLAGSVPYNEQFF. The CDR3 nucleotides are TGCGCCAGCACCAGACTACTAGCGGGTTCCGTTCCCTACAATGAGCAGTTCTTC.

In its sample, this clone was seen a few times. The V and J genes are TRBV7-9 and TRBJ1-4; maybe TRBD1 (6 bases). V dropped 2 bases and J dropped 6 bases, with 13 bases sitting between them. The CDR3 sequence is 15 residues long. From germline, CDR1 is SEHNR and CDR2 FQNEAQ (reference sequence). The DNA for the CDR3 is TGTGCCAGCAGCTTATCGGCAGGGGCGGATGAAAAACTGTTTTTT. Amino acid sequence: CASSLSAGADEKLFF.

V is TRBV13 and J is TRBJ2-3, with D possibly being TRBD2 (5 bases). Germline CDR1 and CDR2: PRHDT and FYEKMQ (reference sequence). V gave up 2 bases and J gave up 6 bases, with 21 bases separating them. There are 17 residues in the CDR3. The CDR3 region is CASSLRPLATSIDTQYF. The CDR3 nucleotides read TGTGCCAGCAGCTTAAGGCCTCTAGCAACTTCTATCGATACGCAGTATTTT.

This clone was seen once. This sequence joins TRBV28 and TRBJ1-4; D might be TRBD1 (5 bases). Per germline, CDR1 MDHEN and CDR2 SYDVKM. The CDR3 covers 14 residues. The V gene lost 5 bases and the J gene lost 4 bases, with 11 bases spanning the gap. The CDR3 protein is CASSTGGSNEKLFF. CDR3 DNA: TGTGCCAGCAGTACCGGGGGGAGTAATGAAAAACTGTTTTTT. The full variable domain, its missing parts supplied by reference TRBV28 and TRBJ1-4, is DVKVTQSSRYLVKRTGEKVFLECVQDMDHENMFWYRQDPGLGLRLIYFSYDVKMKEKGDIPEGYSVSREKKERFSLILESASTNQTSMYLCASSTGGSNEKLFFGSGTQLSVL.

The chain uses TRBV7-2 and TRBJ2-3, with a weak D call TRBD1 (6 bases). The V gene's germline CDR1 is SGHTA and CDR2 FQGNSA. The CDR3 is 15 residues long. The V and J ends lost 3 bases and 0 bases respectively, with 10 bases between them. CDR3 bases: TGTGCCAGCAGCTTTTCAGGGGATAGCACAGATACGCAGTATTTT. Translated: CASSFSGDSTDTQYF.

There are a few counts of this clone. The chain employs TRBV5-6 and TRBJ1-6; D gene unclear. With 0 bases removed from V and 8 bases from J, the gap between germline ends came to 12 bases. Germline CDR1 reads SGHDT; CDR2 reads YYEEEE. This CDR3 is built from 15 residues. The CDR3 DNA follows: TGTGCCAGCAGCTTGGATTGGGGAGTCGATTCACCCCTCCACTTT. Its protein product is CASSLDWGVDSPLHF.

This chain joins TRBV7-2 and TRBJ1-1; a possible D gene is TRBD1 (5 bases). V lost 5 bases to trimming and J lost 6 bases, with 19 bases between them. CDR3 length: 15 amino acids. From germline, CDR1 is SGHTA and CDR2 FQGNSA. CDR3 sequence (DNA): TGTGCCAGCAGCCCTTCGCGGGGGTCCTACGCTGAAGCTTTCTTT. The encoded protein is CASSPSRGSYAEAFF. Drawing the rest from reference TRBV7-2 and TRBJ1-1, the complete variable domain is GAGVSQSPSNKVTEKGKDVELRCDPISGHTALYWYRQSLGQGLEFLIYFQGNSAPDKSGLPSDRFSAERTGGSVSTLTIQRTQQEDSAVYLCASSPSRGSYAEAFFGQGTRLTVV.

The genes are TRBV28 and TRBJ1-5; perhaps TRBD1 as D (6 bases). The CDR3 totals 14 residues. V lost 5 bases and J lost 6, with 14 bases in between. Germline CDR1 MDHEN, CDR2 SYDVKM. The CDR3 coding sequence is TGTGCCAGCAGTGCGAACAGGGCTGGTCAGCCCCAGCATTTT. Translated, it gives CASSANRAGQPQHF. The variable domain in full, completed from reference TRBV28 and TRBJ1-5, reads DVKVTQSSRYLVKRTGEKVFLECVQDMDHENMFWYRQDPGLGLRLIYFSYDVKMKEKGDIPEGYSVSREKKERFSLILESASTNQTSMYLCASSANRAGQPQHFGDGTRLSIL.

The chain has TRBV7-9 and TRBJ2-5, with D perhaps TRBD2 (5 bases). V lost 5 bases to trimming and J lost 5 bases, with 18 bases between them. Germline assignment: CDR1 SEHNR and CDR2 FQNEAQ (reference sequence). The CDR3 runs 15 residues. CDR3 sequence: CASSPRVLPGETQYF. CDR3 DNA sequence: TGTGCCAGCAGCCCGAGGGTGCTCCCTGGGGAGACCCAGTACTTC.

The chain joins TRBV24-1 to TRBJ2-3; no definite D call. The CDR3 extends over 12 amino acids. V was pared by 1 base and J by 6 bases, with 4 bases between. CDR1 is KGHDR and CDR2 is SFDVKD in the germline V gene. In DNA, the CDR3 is TGTGCCACCAGTGATTTTCTCGATACGCAGTATTTT. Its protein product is CATSDFLDTQYF.

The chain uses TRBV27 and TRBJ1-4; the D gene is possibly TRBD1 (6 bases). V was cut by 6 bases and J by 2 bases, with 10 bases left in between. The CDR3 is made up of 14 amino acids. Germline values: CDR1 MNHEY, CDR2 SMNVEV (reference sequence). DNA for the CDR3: TGTGCCAGCAGGTATACAGGGACTAATGAAAAACTGTTTTTT. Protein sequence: CASRYTGTNEKLFF.

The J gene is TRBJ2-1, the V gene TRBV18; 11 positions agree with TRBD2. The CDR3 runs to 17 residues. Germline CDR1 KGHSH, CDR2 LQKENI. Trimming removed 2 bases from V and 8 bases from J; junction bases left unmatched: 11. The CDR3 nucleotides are TGTGCCAGCTCACCAGTAGCGGGGGGGCCGGGATCACATGAGCAGTTCTTC. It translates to CASSPVAGGPGSHEQFF.

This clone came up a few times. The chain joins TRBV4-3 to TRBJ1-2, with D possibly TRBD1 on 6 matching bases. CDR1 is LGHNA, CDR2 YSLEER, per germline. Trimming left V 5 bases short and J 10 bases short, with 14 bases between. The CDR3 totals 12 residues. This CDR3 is CASSATGFYYTF. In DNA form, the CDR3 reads TGCGCCAGCAGCGCTACAGGGTTTTACTACACCTTC.

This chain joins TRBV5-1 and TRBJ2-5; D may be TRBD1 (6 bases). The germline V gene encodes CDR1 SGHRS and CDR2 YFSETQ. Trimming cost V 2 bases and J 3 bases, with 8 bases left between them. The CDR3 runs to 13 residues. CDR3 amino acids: CASSFPGEETQYF. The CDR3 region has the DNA TGCGCCAGCAGCTTTCCAGGGGAAGAGACCCAGTACTTC.

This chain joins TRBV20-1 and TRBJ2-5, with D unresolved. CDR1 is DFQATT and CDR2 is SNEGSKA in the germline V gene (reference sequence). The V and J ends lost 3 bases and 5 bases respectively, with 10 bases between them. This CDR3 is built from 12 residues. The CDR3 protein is CSASFVVETQYF. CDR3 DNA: TGCAGTGCTAGTTTCGTTGTCGAGACCCAGTACTTC.

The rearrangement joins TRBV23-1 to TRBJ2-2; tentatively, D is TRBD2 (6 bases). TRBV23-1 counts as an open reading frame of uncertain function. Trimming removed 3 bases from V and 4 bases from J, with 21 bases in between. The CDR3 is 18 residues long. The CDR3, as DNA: TGCGCCAGCAGTCATTCCGTAGCGGAGGAGGCGGGCACCGGGGAGCTGTTTTTT. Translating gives CASSHSVAEEAGTGELFF.

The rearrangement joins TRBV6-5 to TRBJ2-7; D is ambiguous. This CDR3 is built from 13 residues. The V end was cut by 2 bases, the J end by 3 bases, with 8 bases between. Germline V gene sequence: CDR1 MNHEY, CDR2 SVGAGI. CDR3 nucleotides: TGTGCCAGCAGTTACCAGATTAACTACGAGCAGTACTTC. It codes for CASSYQINYEQYF.

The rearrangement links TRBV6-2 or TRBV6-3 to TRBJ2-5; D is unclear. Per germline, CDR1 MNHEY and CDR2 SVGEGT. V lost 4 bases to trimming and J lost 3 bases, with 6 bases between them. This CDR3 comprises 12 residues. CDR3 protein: CASSLREETQYF. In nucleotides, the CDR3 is TGTGCCAGCAGTTTACGGGAAGAGACCCAGTACTTC.

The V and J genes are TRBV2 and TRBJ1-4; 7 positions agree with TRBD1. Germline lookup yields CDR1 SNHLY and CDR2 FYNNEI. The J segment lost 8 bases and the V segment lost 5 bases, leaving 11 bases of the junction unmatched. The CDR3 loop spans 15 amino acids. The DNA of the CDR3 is TGTGCCAGCAGTTATGACAGGGTGATAGGAGAAAAACTGTTTTTT. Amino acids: CASSYDRVIGEKLFF.

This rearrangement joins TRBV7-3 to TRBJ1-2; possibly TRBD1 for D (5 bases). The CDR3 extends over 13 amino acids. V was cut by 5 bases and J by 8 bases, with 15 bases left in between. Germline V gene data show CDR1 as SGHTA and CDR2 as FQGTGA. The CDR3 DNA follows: TGTGCCAGCAGCCGCGGGGCGTGGGAAGGCTACACCTTC. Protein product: CASSRGAWEGYTF. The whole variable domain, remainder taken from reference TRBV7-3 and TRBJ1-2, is GAGVSQTPSNKVTEKGKYVELRCDPISGHTALYWYRQSLGQGPEFLIYFQGTGAADDSGLPNDRFFAVRPEGSVSTLKIQRTERGDSAVYLCASSRGAWEGYTFGSGTRLTVV.

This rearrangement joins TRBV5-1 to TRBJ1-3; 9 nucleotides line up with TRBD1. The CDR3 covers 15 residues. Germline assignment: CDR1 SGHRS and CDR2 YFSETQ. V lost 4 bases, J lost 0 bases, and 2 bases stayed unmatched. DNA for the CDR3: TGCGCCAGCAGCCGACAGGGGGGCTCTGGAAACACCATATATTTT. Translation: CASSRQGGSGNTIYF.

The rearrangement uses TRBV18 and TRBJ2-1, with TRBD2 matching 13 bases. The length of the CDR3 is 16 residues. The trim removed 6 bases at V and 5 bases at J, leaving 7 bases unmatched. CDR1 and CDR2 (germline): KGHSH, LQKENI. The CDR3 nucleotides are TGTGCCAGCTCCCCGCTACTAGCGGGAGGGAACAATGAGCAGTTCTTC. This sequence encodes CASSPLLAGGNNEQFF.

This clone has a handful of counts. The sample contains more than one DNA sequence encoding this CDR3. The CDR3 region is CSARAGNTIYF. The CDR3 nucleotides are TGCAGTGCGCGAGCTGGAAACACCATATATTTT. The chain links TRBV20-1 to TRBJ1-3; D gene unclear. The CDR3 sequence is 11 residues long. Trimming left V 6 bases short and J 2 bases short, with 5 bases between. Germline CDR1 reads DFQATT; CDR2 reads SNEGSKA (reference sequence).